This T cell receptor beta chain was sequenced during a study of T cell changes during pregnancy in multiple sclerosis. Method: immunoSEQ multiplex PCR; TCRdb's copy keeps in-frame clones and lacks some. The sample lists around 34,000 clones; 85% to 90% were seen once. This clone was detected a few times. Sample: CD4+ T cells from peripheral blood mononuclear cells, taken in the second trimester of pregnancy. This clonotype was sampled from a female donor with multiple sclerosis, enrolled in a pregnancy study.

CDR3 coding DNA: TGTGCCAGCAGGCGGACAGCCTCTAACTATGGCTACACCTTC. Translating it yields CASRRTASNYGYTF. This rearrangement joins TRBV6-5 to TRBJ1-2; a weak D match, TRBD1 (6 bases). The V end lost 6 bases, the J end lost 0 bases, and 11 bases lay between the germline ends. The CDR3 totals 14 residues. Per the germline V gene, CDR1 is MNHEY and CDR2 is SVGAGI.